The T cell receptor (beta chain) under discussion was sequenced for a study of OX40 agonist ivuxolimab in advanced cancers. Trimming pared 4 bases from V and 7 bases from J, leaving 10 bases between. CDR3 length: 12 amino acids. Germline CDR1 and CDR2: LGHNA and YNFKEQ. This clone was observed once. TCRdb keeps only in-frame clones here, not all; method: immunoSEQ multiplex PCR. This table holds 43,000 or so clones, about nine tenths found once. Source: CD4+ or CD8+ T cells sorted from blood, taken in a trial of the OX40 agonist ivuxolimab. This receptor was taken from an adult with an advanced solid tumor such as melanoma, head and neck, liver or kidney cancer. The chain employs TRBV4-2 and TRBJ2-5, with D possibly being TRBD2 (5 bases). CDR3 residues: CASSPLGGTQYF. For the CDR3, the DNA is TGTGCCAGCAGCCCCTTAGGAGGGACCCAGTACTTC.